Listed below are T cell receptor beta chains from one sample, sequenced in a study of response to subunit inactivated influenza vaccine. TCRdb redid the calling of the RT-PCR reads with MiXCR, one entry per CDR3 protein. The sample lists roughly 570,000 distinct CDR3 sequences, roughly 13% occurring once. The sequencing used PBMCs from blood, collected 40 to 50 days after vaccination. The receptors originated from a man aged 50-59 years who received an inactivated influenza vaccine. Each CDR3 is given with its conserved first and last residue. D genes are given only for firm matches. Size tells how often a clone was seen (once, few, many) or the class of an expanded clone, and some rows leave it out.

TRBJ2-1 NA few TRBV7-9 CASIPPGSKYDEQFF TGTGCCAGCATCCCCCCCGGGTCGAAGTACGATGAGCAGTTCTTC
TRBJ1-2 NA few TRBV24-1 CATSGPSRGYTF TGTGCCACCAGTGGGCCGTCGAGAGGCTACACCTTC
TRBJ2-5 NA NA TRBV24-1 CATGGGGGETQYF TGTGCCACAGGCGGTGGGGGAGGAGAGACCCAGTACTTC
TRBJ1-1 NA NA TRBV20-1 CSAPGDFVEAFF TGCAGTGCCCCGGGGGATTTTGTTGAAGCTTTCTTT
TRBJ2-3 NA NA TRBV5-1 CASSLALSVGDTQYF TGCGCCAGCAGCTTGGCCCTATCTGTGGGGGATACGCAGTATTTT
TRBJ1-1 NA many TRBV12-3/TRBV12-4 CASSLFHQAEAFF TGTGCCAGCAGTTTATTCCACCAAGCTGAAGCTTTCTTT
TRBJ2-4 TRBD2 many TRBV28 CASRGAGSKNIQYF TGTGCCAGCAGGGGAGCGGGATCCAAAAACATTCAGTACTTC
TRBJ2-5 NA few TRBV5-5 CASSMRETQYF TGTGCCAGCAGTATGAGAGAGACCCAGTACTTC
TRBJ2-2 TRBD1 many TRBV4-2 CASSQDQGAGGELFF TGTGCCAGCAGCCAAGATCAGGGGGCTGGCGGGGAGCTGTTTTTT
TRBJ1-4 TRBD1 few TRBV5-5 CASTKGQNNEKLFF TGTGCCAGCACTAAGGGACAGAATAATGAAAAACTGTTTTTT
TRBJ1-1 NA NA TRBV20-1 CSATPLQSTEAFF TGCAGTGCTACTCCTTTGCAGTCCACTGAAGCTTTCTTT
TRBJ2-7 NA NA TRBV7-2 CASSLVHPSHEQYF TGTGCCAGCAGCTTAGTTCACCCTTCCCACGAGCAGTACTTC
TRBJ1-4 NA few TRBV2 CASTQANEKLFF TGTGCCAGCACCCAGGCTAATGAAAAACTGTTTTTT
TRBJ2-5 NA NA TRBV6-5 CASSYSWGEKETQYF TGTGCCAGCAGTTACTCTTGGGGGGAGAAAGAGACCCAGTACTTC
TRBJ2-1 TRBD2 NA TRBV5-1 CASSLGPTSGRSQNEQFF TGCGCCAGCAGCTTGGGCCCCACTAGCGGGAGATCTCAGAATGAGCAGTTCTTC
TRBJ2-2 NA NA TRBV7-9 CAHPTIFGELFF TGTGCCCACCCAACGATATTTGGGGAGCTGTTTTTT
TRBJ1-4 NA few TRBV12-3/TRBV12-4 CASSLGGGSEKLFF TGTGCCAGCAGTTTAGGGGGAGGCAGCGAAAAACTGTTTTTT
TRBJ2-5 NA NA TRBV15 CATLLRESTKETQYF TGTGCCACCCTTCTTCGGGAAAGTACCAAAGAGACCCAGTACTTC
TRBJ2-3 NA many TRBV5-5 CASSFLPGPSPSTDTQYF TGTGCCAGCAGCTTCCTTCCGGGGCCATCCCCTAGCACAGATACGCAGTATTTT
TRBJ1-1 NA many TRBV13 CASSIKNGTMMNTEAFF TGTGCCAGCAGCATCAAAAACGGGACGATGATGAACACTGAAGCTTTCTTT
TRBJ1-6 NA many TRBV3-1 CASSQDWQPLHF TGTGCCAGCAGCCAAGACTGGCAACCCCTCCACTTT
TRBJ1-3 NA few TRBV4-3 CASSQDRATSGNTIYF TGCGCCAGCAGCCAAGATAGGGCCACCTCTGGAAACACCATATATTTT
TRBJ2-7 TRBD2 many TRBV5-1 CASSSGTSGTYEQYF TGCGCCAGCAGCTCCGGGACTAGCGGGACCTACGAGCAGTACTTC